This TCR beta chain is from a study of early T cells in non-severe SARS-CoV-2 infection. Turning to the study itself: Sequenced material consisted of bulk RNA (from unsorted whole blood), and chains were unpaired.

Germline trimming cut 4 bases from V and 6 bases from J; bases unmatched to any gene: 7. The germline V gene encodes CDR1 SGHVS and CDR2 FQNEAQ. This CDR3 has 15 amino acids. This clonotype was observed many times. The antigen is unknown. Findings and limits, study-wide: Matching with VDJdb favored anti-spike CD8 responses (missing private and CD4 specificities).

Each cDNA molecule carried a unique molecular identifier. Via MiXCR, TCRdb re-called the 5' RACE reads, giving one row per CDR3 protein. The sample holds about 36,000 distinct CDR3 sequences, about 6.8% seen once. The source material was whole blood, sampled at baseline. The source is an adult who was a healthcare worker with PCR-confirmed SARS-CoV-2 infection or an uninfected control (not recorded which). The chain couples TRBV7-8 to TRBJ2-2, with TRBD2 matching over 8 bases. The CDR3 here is CASSSSGSGAGELFF. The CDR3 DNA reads TGTGCCAGCAGCTCCAGCGGGAGTGGGGCCGGGGAGCTGTTTTTT.